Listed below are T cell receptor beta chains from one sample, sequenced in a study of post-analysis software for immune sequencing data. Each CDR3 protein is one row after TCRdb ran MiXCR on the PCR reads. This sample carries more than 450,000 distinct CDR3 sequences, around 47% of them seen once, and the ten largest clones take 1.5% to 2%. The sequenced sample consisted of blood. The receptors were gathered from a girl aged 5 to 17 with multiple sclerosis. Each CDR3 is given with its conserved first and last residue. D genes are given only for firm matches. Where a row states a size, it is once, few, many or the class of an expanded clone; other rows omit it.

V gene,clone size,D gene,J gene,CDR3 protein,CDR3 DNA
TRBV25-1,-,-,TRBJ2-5,CASSEGRGETQYF,TGTGCCAGCAGTGAGGGAAGGGGGGAGACCCAGTACTTC
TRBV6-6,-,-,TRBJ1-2,CASSFLGTVNYGYTF,TGTGCCAGCAGTTTTTTGGGGACGGTAAACTATGGCTACACCTTC
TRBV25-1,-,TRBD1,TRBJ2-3,CASSVDGTGVEYF,TGTGCCAGCAGTGTCGACGGGACAGGGGTTGAGTATTTT
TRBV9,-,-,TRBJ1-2,CASSGSGYGYTF,TGTGCCAGCAGCGGAAGTGGATATGGCTACACCTTC
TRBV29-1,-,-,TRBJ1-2,CSVVGSHGYTF,TGCAGCGTTGTAGGTAGTCACGGCTACACCTTC
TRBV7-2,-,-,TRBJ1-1,CASSRRASSSAEAFF,TGTGCCAGCAGCCGCCGGGCCTCTAGTTCGGCTGAAGCTTTCTTT
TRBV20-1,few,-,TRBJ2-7,CSADNRVSYEQYF,TGCAGTGCTGATAATCGGGTGTCCTACGAGCAGTACTTC
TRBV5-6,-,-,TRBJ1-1,CASSFWGARTEAFF,TGTGCCAGCAGCTTTTGGGGGGCGCGCACTGAAGCTTTCTTT
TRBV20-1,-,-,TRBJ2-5,CSAAGVTGAPVETQYF,TGCAGTGCTGCGGGGGTGACAGGGGCGCCCGTGGAGACCCAGTACTTC
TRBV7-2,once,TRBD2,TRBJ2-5,CASSEGLADDPKRETQYF,TGTGCCAGCAGCGAGGGACTAGCGGACGACCCGAAACGGGAGACCCAGTACTTC
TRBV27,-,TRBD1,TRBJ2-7,CASRLDGTGYSYEQYF,TGTGCCAGCAGGCTGGATGGGACAGGATACTCCTACGAGCAGTACTTC
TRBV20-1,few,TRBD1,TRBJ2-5,CSGGTGRWETQYF,TGCAGTGGTGGGACAGGGAGATGGGAGACCCAGTACTTC
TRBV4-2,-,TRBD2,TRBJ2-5,CASSQDLRASGGQETQYF,TGTGCCAGCAGCCAAGATCTTCGGGCTAGCGGGGGTCAAGAGACCCAGTACTTC
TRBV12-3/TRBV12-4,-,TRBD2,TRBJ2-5,CASSWAGGGETQYF,TGTGCCAGCAGTTGGGCGGGAGGCGGAGAGACCCAGTACTTC
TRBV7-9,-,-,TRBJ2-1,CASSPGESHEQFF,TGTGCCAGCAGCCCCGGGGAATCCCATGAGCAGTTCTTC
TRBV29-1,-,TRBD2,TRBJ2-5,CSVDLGTGGETQYF,TGCAGCGTAGACCTCGGGACGGGGGGAGAGACCCAGTACTTC
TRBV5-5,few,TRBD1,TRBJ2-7,CASSGLQDRGPYEQYF,TGTGCCAGCAGCGGGCTTCAGGACAGGGGGCCTTACGAGCAGTACTTC
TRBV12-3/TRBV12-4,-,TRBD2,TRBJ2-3,CASRGLEALTDTQYF,TGTGCCAGCAGGGGACTAGAGGCACTCACAGATACGCAGTATTTT
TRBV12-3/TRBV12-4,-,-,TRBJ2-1,CASRTPSNEQFF,TGTGCCAGCCGGACCCCCTCTAATGAGCAGTTCTTC
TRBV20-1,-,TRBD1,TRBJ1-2,CSASVGGTDYGYTF,TGCAGTGCTAGCGTTGGGGGGACAGACTATGGCTACACCTTC
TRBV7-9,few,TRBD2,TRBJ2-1,CASSFAGGDNEQFF,TGTGCCAGCAGCTTCGCGGGAGGGGACAATGAGCAGTTCTTC
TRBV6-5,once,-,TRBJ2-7,CASRYNRVYYEQYF,TGTGCCAGCAGGTACAACAGGGTTTACTACGAGCAGTACTTC
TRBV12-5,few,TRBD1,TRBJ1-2,CASGFRQGGVGGYTF,TGTGCTAGTGGTTTCCGACAGGGGGGAGTAGGTGGCTACACCTTC
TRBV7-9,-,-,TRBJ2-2,CASSFLSGELFF,TGTGCCAGCAGCTTTCTCTCCGGGGAGCTGTTTTTT
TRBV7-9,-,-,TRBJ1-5,CASTPGSNQPQHF,TGTGCCAGCACTCCAGGGAGCAATCAGCCCCAGCATTTT
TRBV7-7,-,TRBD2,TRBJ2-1,CASSLRPVGGSYNEQFF,TGTGCTAGCAGCTTACGGCCCGTGGGGGGGTCCTACAATGAGCAGTTCTTC